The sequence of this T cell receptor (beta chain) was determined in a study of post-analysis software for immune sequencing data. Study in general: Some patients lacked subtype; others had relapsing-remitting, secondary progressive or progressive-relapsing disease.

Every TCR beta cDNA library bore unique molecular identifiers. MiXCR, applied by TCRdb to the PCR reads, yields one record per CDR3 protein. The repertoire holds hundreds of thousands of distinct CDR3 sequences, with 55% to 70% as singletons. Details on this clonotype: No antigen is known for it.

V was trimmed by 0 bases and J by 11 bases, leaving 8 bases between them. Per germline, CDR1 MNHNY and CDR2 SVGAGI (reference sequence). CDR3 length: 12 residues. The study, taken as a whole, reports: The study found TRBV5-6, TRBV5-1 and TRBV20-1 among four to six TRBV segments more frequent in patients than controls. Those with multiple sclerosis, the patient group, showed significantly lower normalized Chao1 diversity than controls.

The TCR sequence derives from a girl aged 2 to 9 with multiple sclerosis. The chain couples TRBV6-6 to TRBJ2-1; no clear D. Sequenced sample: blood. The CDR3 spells CASSYSKRKQFF. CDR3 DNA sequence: TGTGCCAGCAGTTACTCGAAGCGTAAGCAGTTCTTC.